Listed below are T cell receptor beta chains from one sample, sequenced in a study of regulatory T cells in long-lasting Graves disease. Each CDR3 protein is one row after TCRdb ran MiXCR on the multiplex PCR reads. Found here are around 250,000 distinct CDR3 sequences, 15% to 20% of them singletons; the top ten hold 13% to 15%. This sample also belongs to another study, concerning T cells in Graves' hyperthyroidism and ophthalmopathy.

The starting material was peripheral blood mononuclear cells (PBMCs), obtained at new diagnosis, from a patient treated with antithyroid drugs. The receptors here all came from a woman aged 25 to 39 with Graves disease. CDR3s include the opening cysteine and the closing phenylalanine or tryptophan. D genes are given only for firm matches. Clone size is stated in some rows and not others, as once, few, many or a class when expanded.

J	D	V	size	DNA	CDR3
TRBJ2-3	NA	TRBV29-1	many	TGCAGCGTTGAAGATGGGGGATTGGCGCAGTATTTT	CSVEDGGLAQYF
TRBJ2-7	TRBD1	TRBV4-1	many	TGCGCCAGCAGCCAAGTAGGGACAGGGGGGCGCGAGCAGTACTTC	CASSQVGTGGREQYF
TRBJ2-3	NA	TRBV9	many	TGTGCCAGCAGCGTACGGGACTTCAACACAGATACGCAGTATTTT	CASSVRDFNTDTQYF
TRBJ1-2	NA	TRBV3-1	many	TGTGCCAGCAGCCAAGAGGCCAGCCCGAGAGGCTACACCTTC	CASSQEASPRGYTF
TRBJ2-5	TRBD1	TRBV6-1	NA	TGTGCCAGCCATAAATATGGACAGGGGGCAGGAGAGACCCAGTACTTC	CASHKYGQGAGETQYF
TRBJ2-5	NA	TRBV4-1	many	TGCGCCAGCAGCTTAGGCTATAGCCAAGAGACCCAGTACTTC	CASSLGYSQETQYF
TRBJ2-1	NA	TRBV20-1	NA	TGCAGTGCTAGAGCAGGGGGGTCCTTTGGTGAGCAGTTCTTC	CSARAGGSFGEQFF
TRBJ2-1	TRBD2	TRBV20-1	NA	TGCAGTGCTTGGCTACTAGCGGGGGCCTACAATGAGCAGTTCTTC	CSAWLLAGAYNEQFF
TRBJ2-7	NA	TRBV11-2	NA	TGTGCCAGCAGCACATCCCCGGAGGTAGAGCAGTACTTC	CASSTSPEVEQYF
TRBJ1-3	TRBD1	TRBV6-2/TRBV6-3	many	TGTGCCAGCAGCTTAGACAGGGCTGGAAACACCATATATTTT	CASSLDRAGNTIYF
TRBJ1-2	NA	TRBV5-1	many	TGCGCCAGCAGCCGGGACAATTCCGGCTACACCTTC	CASSRDNSGYTF
TRBJ1-2	TRBD1	TRBV2	many	TGTGCCAGCAGTGCCGGGACAGGGAATGGCTACACCTTC	CASSAGTGNGYTF
TRBJ1-3	TRBD1	TRBV5-5	few	TGTGCCAGCAACCAACGGGACAGCTCTGGAAACACCATATATTTT	CASNQRDSSGNTIYF
TRBJ2-5	NA	TRBV11-2	many	TGTGCCAGCAGCTTAGGCAGACTAACTAAAGAGACCCAGTACTTC	CASSLGRLTKETQYF
TRBJ2-4	TRBD2	TRBV6-1	NA	TGTGCCAGCAGCGCGGGGGGGGCCAGTGAAAACATTCAGTACTTC	CASSAGGASENIQYF
TRBJ1-5	NA	TRBV9	many	TGTGCCAGCAGCGATGCGAGCAATCAGCCCCAGCATTTT	CASSDASNQPQHF
TRBJ1-5	TRBD1	TRBV12-3/TRBV12-4	many	TGTGCCAGCAGTGAGACAGGGAGGGGGGAAAATCAGCCCCAGCATTTT	CASSETGRGENQPQHF
TRBJ1-1	NA	TRBV5-6	many	TGTGCCAGCGCACTCTGGGGAACTGAAGCTTTCTTT	CASALWGTEAFF
TRBJ1-2	NA	TRBV3-1	NA	TGTGCCAGCAGCCAACTTCACATCTGGGGCTACACCTTC	CASSQLHIWGYTF
TRBJ1-4	NA	TRBV15	many	TGTGCCACCAGCAGACCGACGGAGGAACTGTTTTTT	CATSRPTEELFF
TRBJ1-1	NA	TRBV11-2	many	TGTGCCAGCAGCCCCTGGGCAGCAATGAACACTGAAGCTTTCTTT	CASSPWAAMNTEAFF
TRBJ1-1	TRBD1	TRBV3-1	many	TGTGCCAGCAGCTACCCGGGACAGGGGGATACTGAAGCTTTCTTT	CASSYPGQGDTEAFF
TRBJ2-1	TRBD2	TRBV20-1	many	TGCAGTGCTGTAGCGGGGGCGCTCTACAATGAGCAGTTCTTC	CSAVAGALYNEQFF
TRBJ1-1	NA	TRBV27	many	TGTGCCAGCAGTTTAACCCACGGGAGAGACTCTGAAGCTTTCTTT	CASSLTHGRDSEAFF
TRBJ2-7	NA	TRBV6-2/TRBV6-3	many	TGTGCCAGCAGGTGGAGTGGACTGAACCCCTACGAGCAGTACTTC	CASRWSGLNPYEQYF
TRBJ1-1	NA	TRBV3-1	NA	TGTGCCAGCAGCCTCGGGTCTGGCGGAGACCCGAACACTGAAGCTTTCTTT	CASSLGSGGDPNTEAFF
TRBJ2-7	NA	TRBV7-2	many	TGTGCCAGCAGCTTAGCCGACTCCTACGAGCAGTACTTC	CASSLADSYEQYF
TRBJ2-1	NA	TRBV6-1	many	TGTGCCAGTGAAAGGAGGCATGAGCAGTTCTTC	CASERRHEQFF
TRBJ2-2	TRBD2	TRBV2	once	TGTGCCAGCAGTGGGACTAGCGCGAACACCGGGGAGCTGTTTTTT	CASSGTSANTGELFF
TRBJ2-7	TRBD1	TRBV20-1	many	TGCAGTGCCACGAACCGGGACAGGGTAGACTACGAGCAGTACTTC	CSATNRDRVDYEQYF
TRBJ2-2	TRBD2	TRBV12-3/TRBV12-4	NA	TGTGCCAGCAGCGGACTAGCGGGGGGTATGACCGGGGAGCTGTTTTTT	CASSGLAGGMTGELFF
TRBJ2-2	NA	TRBV15	few	TGTGCCACCAGCATGGGGGCGGCGAACACCGGGGAGCTGTTTTTT	CATSMGAANTGELFF
TRBJ2-7	NA	TRBV15	many	TGTGCCACCAGCAGAGTTCAGGCGGGGCGCGAGCAGTACTTC	CATSRVQAGREQYF
TRBJ2-3	NA	TRBV20-1	many	TGCAGTGCTATCCCGGATCCTAGCACAGATACGCAGTATTTT	CSAIPDPSTDTQYF
TRBJ2-6	NA	TRBV20-1	many	TGCAGTGCTGCGCCGACAGGCTCCGGGGCCAACGTCCTGACTTTC	CSAAPTGSGANVLTF
TRBJ2-5	NA	TRBV18	NA	TGTGCCAGCTCGCCCCCCTCCACCGGCAGGAGGTGGGAGACCCAGTACTTC	CASSPPSTGRRWETQYF
TRBJ2-3	NA	TRBV11-1	many	TGTGCCAGCAGCTTAGTTCCGGGACTGAGCACAGATACGCAGTATTTT	CASSLVPGLSTDTQYF
TRBJ2-1	TRBD2	TRBV13	NA	TGTGCCAGCAGCGACCCTAGCGGGGGGCGGGAGTTCTTC	CASSDPSGGREFF
TRBJ2-7	NA	TRBV5-6	once	TGTGCCAGCAGCGGGGTCGTCGGAGGCTACGAGCAGTACTTC	CASSGVVGGYEQYF
TRBJ1-2	NA	TRBV2	many	TGTGCCAGAGGGGGGGCTGGCTACACCTTC	CARGGAGYTF
TRBJ2-2	TRBD2	TRBV2	NA	TGTGCCAGCAGTGGACTAGCGGGGCTGACCACCGGGGAGCTGTTTTTT	CASSGLAGLTTGELFF
TRBJ2-7	TRBD1	TRBV10-3	many	TGTGCCATCAGTGTCTGGACAGGGTTTGCCTACGAGCAGTACTTC	CAISVWTGFAYEQYF
TRBJ2-6	NA	TRBV12-3/TRBV12-4	NA	TGTGCCAGCAGTTTAGCGGACTCTGGGGCCAGCGTCCTGACTTTC	CASSLADSGASVLTF
TRBJ1-4	NA	TRBV27	NA	TGTGCCAGCAGTTTTTCGGGAGGGAGTGAAAAACTGTTTTTT	CASSFSGGSEKLFF
TRBJ1-1	NA	TRBV27	many	TGTGCCGTCAAGGGGTTAGAGGAAGCTTTCTTT	CAVKGLEEAFF
TRBJ2-5	TRBD2	TRBV20-1	many	TGCAGTGCGAGGCTAGCGGGGAGCTGGGGAGAGACCCAGTACTTC	CSARLAGSWGETQYF
TRBJ2-7	TRBD1	TRBV2	many	TGTGCCAGCCGAGGGACAGGGGTGCACGAGCAGTACTTC	CASRGTGVHEQYF
TRBJ2-3	TRBD1	TRBV6-1	many	TGTGCCACCAATAGACCAGGGGGAACCCCTAGCACAGATACGCAGTATTTT	CATNRPGGTPSTDTQYF
TRBJ2-3	NA	TRBV5-1	many	TGCGCCAGCAGCGGGCGAGGCAGGCAGCCTATCACAGATACGCAGTATTTT	CASSGRGRQPITDTQYF
TRBJ1-2	NA	TRBV12-3/TRBV12-4	few	TGTGCCAACAGTTTAGGTGGCTATGGCTACACCTTC	CANSLGGYGYTF
TRBJ2-7	TRBD1	TRBV7-9	many	TGTGCCAGCAGCCCCCCCACAGGGGTCAACTCCGAGCAGTACTTC	CASSPPTGVNSEQYF
TRBJ1-2	NA	TRBV6-2/TRBV6-3	NA	TGTGCCAGCAGTGATCCATATGCACCGCGCGGCTACACCTTC	CASSDPYAPRGYTF
TRBJ1-5	NA	TRBV3-1	NA	TGTGCCAGCAGACCGGGGGGGCAGCCCCAGCATTTT	CASRPGGQPQHF
TRBJ2-1	TRBD1	TRBV5-1	NA	TGCGCCAGCAGCTCCGGGACAGGCTACGAGCAGTTCTTC	CASSSGTGYEQFF
TRBJ1-4	NA	TRBV7-9	NA	TGTGCCAGCAGCCCAAGGGGGGCGGCTAATGAAAAACTGTTTTTT	CASSPRGAANEKLFF